The 25 T cell receptor beta chains reported below all come from one sample, sequenced in a study of blood T cell repertoires in COVID-19. TCRdb's copy holds only in-frame clones and misses some; the assay was immunoSEQ multiplex PCR. The sample includes a few hundred thousand clones, over 75% of them seen just once. The sample comprised peripheral blood. These TCRs come from a man in his late teens or twenties with active or convalescent COVID-19.

This chain uses TRBV7-2 with TRBJ1-4; D gene unclear. V lost 5 bases and J 8 bases, leaving 12 bases between the germline ends. CDR1 and CDR2 (germline): SGHTA, FQGNSA. This CDR3 comprises 13 residues. CDR3 region: CASSTPEDEKLFF. CDR3 sequence (DNA): TGTGCCAGCAGCACCCCGGAGGACGAAAAACTGTTTTTT.

The chain links TRBV9 to TRBJ2-1; tentative D call: TRBD2 (5 bases). Looked up from germline, CDR1 is SGDLS and CDR2 is YYNGEE. Between the trimmed V and J ends, which lost 3 bases and 9 bases, there was a span of 13 bases. The CDR3 is made up of 13 amino acids. The CDR3 DNA follows: TGTGCCAGCAGCGCCTTTGGCGGACTTGAGCAGTTCTTC. Its protein product is CASSAFGGLEQFF.

This sequence joins TRBV6-5 and TRBJ1-4; D ambiguous. The CDR3 totals 13 residues. Per germline, CDR1 MNHEY and CDR2 SVGAGI. The V gene lost 3 bases and the J gene lost 6 bases, with 8 bases spanning the gap. The CDR3 region has the DNA TGTGCCAGCAGTTATGGAGGGCATGAAAAACTGTTTTTT. Its protein is CASSYGGHEKLFF.

The rearrangement joins TRBV6-4 to TRBJ2-1; TRBD2 is a possible D gene (6 bases). This CDR3 contains 16 residues. Trimming left V 0 bases short and J 7 bases short, with 16 bases between. CDR1 MRHNA and CDR2 SNTAGT come from the germline V gene. The CDR3 DNA reads TGTGCCAGCAGTGACTCGGTGCGGGGCCTGGCGAATGAGCAGTTCTTC. Its protein product is CASSDSVRGLANEQFF.

V is TRBV5-1 and J is TRBJ2-3, with D perhaps matching TRBD2 (5 bases). The V gene's germline CDR1 is SGHRS and CDR2 YFSETQ. V was shortened by 6 bases and J by 1 base, with 12 bases between the two germline ends. This CDR3 comprises 14 residues. The CDR3 spells CASTVGRGTDTQYF. CDR3 coding DNA: TGCGCCAGCACGGTTGGGCGGGGCACAGATACGCAGTATTTT.

The rearrangement joins TRBV3-1 (or the pseudogene TRBV3-2) to TRBJ2-5, with a tentative D call TRBD2 (7 bases). The CDR3 is 15 residues long. Per the germline V gene, CDR1 is LGHDT and CDR2 is YNNKEL (reference sequence). The V end lost 0 bases, the J end lost 7 bases, and 15 bases lay between the germline ends. CDR3 DNA: TGTGCCAGCAGCCAAGACGGCGGGGGCGCGCGGACCCAGTACTTC. Amino acids: CASSQDGGGARTQYF.

The CDR3 sequence: CASSLSSTGNTIYF. The CDR3 region has the DNA TGTGCCAGCAGTTTATCCAGTACGGGAAACACCATATATTTT. The gene calls are TRBV27 and TRBJ1-3; D not certain. Germline V lookup: CDR1 MNHEY, CDR2 SMNVEV (reference sequence). The CDR3 runs to 14 residues. Trimming took off 0 bases at V and 4 bases at J, with 7 bases between the two ends.

The chain recombines TRBV6-5 with TRBJ1-4; D unclear. The V gene's germline CDR1 is MNHEY and CDR2 SVGAGI. The CDR3 contains 13 residues. The V end was cut by 2 bases, the J end by 8 bases, with 9 bases between. The CDR3 reads CASSYGSREKLFF. DNA for the CDR3: TGTGCCAGCAGTTACGGGTCTAGGGAAAAACTGTTTTTT.

J is TRBJ2-1 and V is TRBV5-6; D gene ambiguous. CDR1 is SGHDT and CDR2 is YYEEEE in the germline V gene. The CDR3 covers 14 residues. V lost 0 bases, J lost 4 bases, and 8 bases lay in between. The CDR3: CASSLDAEYNEQFF. For the CDR3, the DNA is TGTGCCAGCAGCTTGGACGCGGAGTACAATGAGCAGTTCTTC.

The chain recombines TRBV15 with TRBJ1-2, with 8 bases aligning to TRBD1. Trimming took 1 base from V and 4 from J; bases not matched to a gene: 5. Germline values: CDR1 LNHNV, CDR2 YYDKDF (reference sequence). CDR3 length equals 15 residues. The CDR3 coding sequence is TGTGCCACCAGCAGAGTGGGACAGGACCGCTATGGCTACACCTTC. This sequence encodes CATSRVGQDRYGYTF.

Comment on this clone: Other DNA sequences of this sample code for an identical CDR3. J is TRBJ1-1 and V is TRBV15, with D possibly being TRBD1 (6 bases). The V and J ends lost 0 bases and 0 bases respectively, with 8 bases between them. This CDR3 is 15 amino acids long. In germline, CDR1 is LNHNV, CDR2 YYDKDF (reference sequence). CDR3 in amino acids: CATSRDRGMNTEAFF. The CDR3 nucleotides read TGTGCCACCAGCAGAGACAGGGGAATGAACACTGAAGCTTTCTTT.

This clone was seen a handful of times. The chain couples TRBV7-2 to TRBJ1-6; no reliable D call. V shed 1 base and J shed 6 bases, with 7 bases lying between them. The germline V gene has CDR1 SGHTA and CDR2 FQGNSA. CDR3 size: 14 residues. In DNA form, the CDR3 reads TGTGCCAGCAGCTTAGAGACGGGTAATTCACCCCTCCACTTT. Translation: CASSLETGNSPLHF.

The V gene is TRBV7-8, the J gene TRBJ2-2; tentative D call: TRBD1 (6 bases). The CDR3 is 16 residues long. Germline CDR1 is SGHVS and CDR2 is FQNEAQ. Trimming removed 5 bases from V and 1 base from J, with 14 bases in between. The CDR3 protein is CASSPRPGVNTGELFF. Here the CDR3 DNA reads TGTGCCAGCAGCCCTAGGCCAGGGGTGAACACCGGGGAGCTGTTTTTT.

The chain is built from TRBV7-9 and TRBJ1-2; D is unclear. This CDR3 region has 16 residues. Trimming took 5 bases from V and 6 from J, leaving 22 bases between them. The germline V gene has CDR1 SEHNR and CDR2 FQNEAQ (reference sequence). CDR3 DNA: TGTGCCAGCAGCGACCAGGCCACATCGTTAAAGAATGGCTACACCTTC. Amino acid sequence: CASSDQATSLKNGYTF.

The chain recombines TRBV27 with TRBJ2-3; tentative D call: TRBD1 (5 bases). V was trimmed by 2 bases and J by 0 bases, leaving 9 bases between them. The germline gives CDR1 MNHEY, CDR2 SMNVEV (reference sequence). The length of the CDR3 is 15 residues. As DNA, the CDR3 is TGTGCCAGCAGTTTAGCCGGACACAGCACAGATACGCAGTATTTT. Encoded protein: CASSLAGHSTDTQYF.

The chain couples TRBV5-8 to TRBJ2-1; perhaps TRBD1 as D (5 bases). CDR3 length: 15 residues. Germline V gene sequence: CDR1 SGHTS, CDR2 YDEGEE. The V end lost 1 base, the J end lost 0 bases, and 8 bases lay between the germline ends. CDR3 coding DNA: TGTGCCAGCAGCTTGACAGGCGTCTCCTACAATGAGCAGTTCTTC. Protein sequence: CASSLTGVSYNEQFF. Filled out from reference TRBV5-8 and TRBJ2-1, the complete variable domain reads EAGVTQSPTHLIKTRGQQATLRCSPISGHTSVYWYQQALGLGLQFLLWYDEGEERNRGNFPPRFSGRQFPNYSSELNVNALELEDSALYLCASSLTGVSYNEQFFGPGTRLTVL.

The chain couples TRBV4-1 to TRBJ2-3, with 7 bases identical to TRBD2. Germline assignment: CDR1 MGHRA and CDR2 YSYEKL. This CDR3 comprises 17 residues. V was pared by 0 bases and J by 4 bases, with 10 bases of the junction left unmatched. CDR3 protein: CASSQDQRLALSDTQYF. DNA for the CDR3: TGCGCCAGCAGCCAAGATCAGAGACTAGCACTGTCAGATACGCAGTATTTT.

The CDR3 sequence: CASSDLRGSPLHF. The CDR3 nucleotides are TGTGCCAGCAGTGACCTTCGGGGATCACCCCTCCACTTT. The rearrangement links TRBV6-4 to TRBJ1-6; D gene unclear. Germline V gene sequence: CDR1 MRHNA, CDR2 SNTAGT. CDR3 length equals 13 residues. Trimming removed 2 bases from V and 10 bases from J, with 9 bases in between.

The J gene is TRBJ1-5, the V gene TRBV7-2; D gene ambiguous. V was clipped by 1 base and J by 3 bases, with 10 bases between them. Germline assignment: CDR1 SGHTA and CDR2 FQGNSA. This CDR3 contains 15 residues. The CDR3 region is CASSLDTKLNQPQHF. CDR3 sequence (DNA): TGTGCCAGCAGCTTAGATACGAAACTCAATCAGCCCCAGCATTTT.

The chain links TRBV24-1 to TRBJ1-1; the D is unclear. V gave up 7 bases and J gave up 11 bases, with 16 bases separating them. The CDR3 extends over 12 amino acids. The germline CDR1 and CDR2 sequences are KGHDR and SFDVKD. CDR3 in DNA: TGTGCCACCAGATTTATAGCGGGCTTGGCTTTCTTT. It codes for CATRFIAGLAFF.

This rearrangement joins TRBV2 to TRBJ1-5; the match to TRBD1 covers 9 bases. Germline V CDR1 and CDR2: SNHLY, FYNNEI. There are 17 residues in the CDR3. J was trimmed by 4 bases and V by 5 bases; bases with no gene match: 12. Here the CDR3 reads CASSPLSGGQGNQPQHF. DNA of the CDR3: TGTGCCAGCAGTCCACTTTCTGGGGGACAGGGTAATCAGCCCCAGCATTTT.

The chain carries TRBV27 and TRBJ1-6; D is unresolved. This CDR3 region has 15 residues. V was clipped by 2 bases and J by 7 bases, with 12 bases between them. Germline loops: CDR1 MNHEY, CDR2 SMNVEV (reference sequence). The chain's CDR3 is CASSLMQVSNSPLHF. DNA for the CDR3: TGTGCCAGCAGTTTAATGCAGGTTTCAAATTCACCCCTCCACTTT.

The chain couples TRBV10-2 to TRBJ2-7; maybe TRBD1 (5 bases). With 5 bases removed from V and 4 bases from J, the gap between germline ends came to 9 bases. This CDR3 is built from 12 residues. The germline V gene has CDR1 WSHSY and CDR2 SAAADI. CDR3 bases: TGCGCCAGCAGTTCACAGGTTTACGAGCAGTACTTC. Encoded protein: CASSSQVYEQYF.

This clone was found once. The V call is TRBV19, the J call TRBJ2-3, with a tentative D call TRBD1 (6 bases). Germline CDR1 LNHDA, CDR2 SQIVND (reference sequence). Deletions cut 6 bases from V and 0 bases from J, with 16 bases between. This CDR3 is built from 16 residues. The CDR3 is CASRSFGTPSTDTQYF. CDR3 DNA: TGTGCCAGTAGGAGTTTCGGGACACCAAGCACAGATACGCAGTATTTT.

This chain connects TRBV9 to TRBJ2-2, with 9 bases lining up with TRBD2. The CDR3 consists of 16 residues. Germline loops: CDR1 SGDLS, CDR2 YYNGEE. J gave up 3 bases and V 2 bases, and 5 bases lay outside the gene matches. In nucleotides, the CDR3 is TGTGCCAGCAGCGTGGGGACTAGCTTATACACCGGGGAGCTGTTTTTT. The encoded protein is CASSVGTSLYTGELFF.